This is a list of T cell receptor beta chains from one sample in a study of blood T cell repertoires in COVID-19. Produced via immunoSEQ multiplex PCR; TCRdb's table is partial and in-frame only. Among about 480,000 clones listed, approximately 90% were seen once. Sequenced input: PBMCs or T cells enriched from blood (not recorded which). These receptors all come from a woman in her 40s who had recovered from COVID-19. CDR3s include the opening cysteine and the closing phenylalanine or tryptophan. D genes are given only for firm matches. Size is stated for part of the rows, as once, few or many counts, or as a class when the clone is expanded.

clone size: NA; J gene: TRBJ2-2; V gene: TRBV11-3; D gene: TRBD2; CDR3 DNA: TGTGCCAGCAGCCGGGGGGTGTCCGGGGAGCTGTTTTTT; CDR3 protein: CASSRGVSGELFF
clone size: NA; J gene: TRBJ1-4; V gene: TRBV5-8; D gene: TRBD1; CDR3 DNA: TGTGCCAGCAGCTTGGCGCCCGGGACAGGGGGTGAAAAACTGTTTTTT; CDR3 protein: CASSLAPGTGGEKLFF
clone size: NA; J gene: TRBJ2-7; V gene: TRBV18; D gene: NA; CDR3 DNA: TGTGCCAGCTCACCAGGTAGCTACGAGCAGTACTTC; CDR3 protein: CASSPGSYEQYF
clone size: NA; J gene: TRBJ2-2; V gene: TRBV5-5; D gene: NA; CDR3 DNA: TGTGCCAGCAGTCCAGGGTGGGGGAACACCGGGGAGCTGTTTTTT; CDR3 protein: CASSPGWGNTGELFF
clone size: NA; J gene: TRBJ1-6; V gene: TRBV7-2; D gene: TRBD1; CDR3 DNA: TGTGCCAGCAGCTTACCCACCGGGACAGGGAGCGAATCACCCCTCCACTTT; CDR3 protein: CASSLPTGTGSESPLHF
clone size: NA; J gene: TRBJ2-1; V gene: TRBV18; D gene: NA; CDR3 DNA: TGTGCCAGCTCTCCGCGGGACCGGATTAGTTACAATGAGCAGTTCTTC; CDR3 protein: CASSPRDRISYNEQFF
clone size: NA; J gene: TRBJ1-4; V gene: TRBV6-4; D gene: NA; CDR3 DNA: TGTGCCACCCGAAGCCGTCCCAATGAAAAACTGTTTTTT; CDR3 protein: CATRSRPNEKLFF
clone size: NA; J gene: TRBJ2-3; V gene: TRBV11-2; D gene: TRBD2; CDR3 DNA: TGTGCCAGCAGCTATAGCGGGAGGGCCCCGGCGCATACGCAGTATTTT; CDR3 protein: CASSYSGRAPAHTQYF
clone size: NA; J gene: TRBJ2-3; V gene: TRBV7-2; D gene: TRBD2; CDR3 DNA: TGTGCCAGCAGCTGGGGGAAGCGGGGCTTAGATACGCAGTATTTT; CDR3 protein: CASSWGKRGLDTQYF
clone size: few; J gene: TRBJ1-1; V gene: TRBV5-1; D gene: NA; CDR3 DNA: TGCGCCAGCAGCTTGGTGACAGGGAACACTGAAGCTTTCTTT; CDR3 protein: CASSLVTGNTEAFF
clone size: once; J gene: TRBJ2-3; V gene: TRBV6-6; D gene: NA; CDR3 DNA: TGTGCCAGCAGTTATGAGGCGGTTCCGGGATTTGATACGCAGTATTTT; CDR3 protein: CASSYEAVPGFDTQYF
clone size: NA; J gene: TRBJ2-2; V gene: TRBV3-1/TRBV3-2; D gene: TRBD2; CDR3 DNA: TGTGCCACTCGGACTAGCGGGAGGTATGAAAACACCGGGGAGCTGTTTTTT; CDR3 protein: CATRTSGRYENTGELFF
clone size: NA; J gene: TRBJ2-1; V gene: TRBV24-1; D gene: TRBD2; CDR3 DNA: TGTGCCACCAGTGGAACTAGCGGGATGGGGGTTACCAATGAGCAGTTCTTC; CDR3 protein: CATSGTSGMGVTNEQFF
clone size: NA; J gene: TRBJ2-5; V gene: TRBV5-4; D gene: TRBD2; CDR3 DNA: TGTGCCAGCAGCTTGGCCTCGAGCGGGAGCGAGACCCAGTACTTC; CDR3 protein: CASSLASSGSETQYF
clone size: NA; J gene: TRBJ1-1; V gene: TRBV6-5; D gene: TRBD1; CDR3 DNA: TGTGCCAACGGCGCCAGGCAGGGGGCGAACACTGAAGCTTTCTTT; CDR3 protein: CANGARQGANTEAFF
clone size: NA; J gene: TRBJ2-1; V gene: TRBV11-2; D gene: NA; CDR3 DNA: TGTGCCAGCAGCTTATTTCAGGGGAGCAAGGGCAATGAGCAGTTCTTC; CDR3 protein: CASSLFQGSKGNEQFF
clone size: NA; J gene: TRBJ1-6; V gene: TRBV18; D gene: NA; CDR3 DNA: TGTGCCAGCTCACCATCCTCGGGTTCAGAAGCATCCAATTCACCCCTCCACTTT; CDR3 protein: CASSPSSGSEASNSPLHF
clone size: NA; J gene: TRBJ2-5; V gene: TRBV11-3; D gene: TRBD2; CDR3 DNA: TGTGCCAGCAGCTTACGGGGGGGGTCTGAAGAGACCCAGTACTTC; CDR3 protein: CASSLRGGSEETQYF
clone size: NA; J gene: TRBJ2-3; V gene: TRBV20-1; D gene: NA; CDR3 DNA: TGCAGTGCAGCGAGCACAGATACGCAGTATTTT; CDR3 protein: CSAASTDTQYF
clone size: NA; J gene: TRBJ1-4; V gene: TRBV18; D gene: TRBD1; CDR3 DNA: TGTGCCAGCTCACCACAGGGACAGGAGGACTATGAAAAACTGTTTTTT; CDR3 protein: CASSPQGQEDYEKLFF